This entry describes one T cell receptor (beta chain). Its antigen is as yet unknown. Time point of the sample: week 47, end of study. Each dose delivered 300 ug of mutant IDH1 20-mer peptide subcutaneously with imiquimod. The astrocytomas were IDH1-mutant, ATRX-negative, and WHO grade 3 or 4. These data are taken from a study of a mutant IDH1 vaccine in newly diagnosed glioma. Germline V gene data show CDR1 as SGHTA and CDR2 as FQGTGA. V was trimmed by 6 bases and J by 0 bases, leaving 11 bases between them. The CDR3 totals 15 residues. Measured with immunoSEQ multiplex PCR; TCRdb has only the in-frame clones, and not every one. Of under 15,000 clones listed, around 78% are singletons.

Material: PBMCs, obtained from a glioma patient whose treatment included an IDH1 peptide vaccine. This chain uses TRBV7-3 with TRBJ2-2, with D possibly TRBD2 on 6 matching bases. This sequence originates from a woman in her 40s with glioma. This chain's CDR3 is CASRTGLTNTGELFF. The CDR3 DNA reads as TGTGCCAGCAGGACGGGACTCACGAACACCGGGGAGCTGTTTTTT. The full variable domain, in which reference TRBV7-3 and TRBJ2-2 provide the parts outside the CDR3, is GAGVSQTPSNKVTEKGKYVELRCDPISGHTALYWYRQSLGQGPEFLIYFQGTGAADDSGLPNDRFFAVRPEGSVSTLKIQRTERGDSAVYLCASRTGLTNTGELFFGEGSRLTVL.